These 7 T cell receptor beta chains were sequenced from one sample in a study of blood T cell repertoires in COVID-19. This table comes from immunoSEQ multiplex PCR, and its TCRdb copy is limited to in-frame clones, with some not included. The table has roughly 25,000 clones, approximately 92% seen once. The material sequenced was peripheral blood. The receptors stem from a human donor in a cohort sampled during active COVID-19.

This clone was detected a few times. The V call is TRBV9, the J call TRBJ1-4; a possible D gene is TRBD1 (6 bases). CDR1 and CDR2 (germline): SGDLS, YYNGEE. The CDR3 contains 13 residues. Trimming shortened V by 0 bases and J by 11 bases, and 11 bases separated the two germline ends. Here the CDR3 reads CASSVVPDSKLFF. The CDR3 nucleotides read TGTGCCAGCAGCGTAGTCCCGGACAGTAAACTGTTTTTT.

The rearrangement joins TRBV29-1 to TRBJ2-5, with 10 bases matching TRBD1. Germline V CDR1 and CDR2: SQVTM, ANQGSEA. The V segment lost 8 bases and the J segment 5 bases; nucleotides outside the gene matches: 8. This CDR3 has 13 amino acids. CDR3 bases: TGCAGCTATGGACAGGGGGGTATCGAGACCCAGTACTTC. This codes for CSYGQGGIETQYF.

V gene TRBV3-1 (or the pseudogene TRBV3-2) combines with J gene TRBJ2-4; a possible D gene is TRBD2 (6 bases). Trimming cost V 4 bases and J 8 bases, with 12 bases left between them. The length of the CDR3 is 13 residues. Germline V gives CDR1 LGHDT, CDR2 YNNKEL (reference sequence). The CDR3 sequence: CASSPPWEDIQYF. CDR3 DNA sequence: TGTGCCAGCAGCCCGCCGTGGGAGGACATTCAGTACTTC.

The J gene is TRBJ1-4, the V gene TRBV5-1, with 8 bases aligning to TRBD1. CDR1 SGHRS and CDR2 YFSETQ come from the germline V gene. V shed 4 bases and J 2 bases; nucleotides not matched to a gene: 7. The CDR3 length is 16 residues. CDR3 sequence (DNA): TGCGCCAGCAGCGGCGACAGGGGAGGCACTAATGAAAAACTGTTTTTT. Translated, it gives CASSGDRGGTNEKLFF.

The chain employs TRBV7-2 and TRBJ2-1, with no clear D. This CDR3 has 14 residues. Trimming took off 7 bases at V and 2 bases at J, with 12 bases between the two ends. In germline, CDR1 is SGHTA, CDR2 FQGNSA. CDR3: CASMFQNTYNEQFF. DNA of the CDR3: TGTGCCAGCATGTTCCAGAACACCTACAATGAGCAGTTCTTC.

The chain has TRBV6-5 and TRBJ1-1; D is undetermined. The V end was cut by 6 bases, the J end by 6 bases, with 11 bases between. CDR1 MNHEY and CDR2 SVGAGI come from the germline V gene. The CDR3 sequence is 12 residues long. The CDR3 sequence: CASREGHSEAFF. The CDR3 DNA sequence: TGTGCCAGCAGAGAGGGTCACTCTGAAGCTTTCTTT.

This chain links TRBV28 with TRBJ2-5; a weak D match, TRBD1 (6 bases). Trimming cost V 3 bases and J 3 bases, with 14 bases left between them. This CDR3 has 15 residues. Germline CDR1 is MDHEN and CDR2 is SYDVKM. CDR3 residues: CASSFTSQGKETQYF. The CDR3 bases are TGTGCCAGCAGTTTCACTTCTCAGGGGAAAGAGACCCAGTACTTC.